Each of the 24 T cell receptor beta chains below was sequenced from the same sample in a study of blood T cells in healthy people across ages. A sample-barcoded 5' primer and a J-beta primer mix were used in a second PCR of roughly 7 to 11 cycles. TCRdb called the 5' RACE reads again in MiXCR, with one record for every CDR3 protein. The table has roughly 1,700,000 distinct CDR3 sequences, 25% to 30% seen once. The sample taken for sequencing was blood. The receptors shown here come from a woman in her 30s in good health.

This clonotype was recorded many times. The rearrangement links TRBV9 to TRBJ2-5, with D possibly matching TRBD2 (5 bases). There are 14 residues in the CDR3. The germline CDR1 and CDR2 sequences are SGDLS and YYNGEE. V was pared by 0 bases and J by 3 bases, with 9 bases between. CDR3 amino acids: CASSVGGAEETQYF. As DNA, the CDR3 is TGTGCCAGCAGCGTAGGGGGAGCGGAAGAGACCCAGTACTTC.

In its sample, this clonotype was seen a few times. The rearrangement links TRBV7-2 to TRBJ2-7, with D possibly being TRBD1 or TRBD2 (5 bases each). Germline V gene data show CDR1 as SGHTA and CDR2 as FQGNSA. V was trimmed by 6 bases and J by 6 bases, leaving 18 bases between them. The CDR3 runs to 14 residues. CDR3 nucleotide sequence: TGTGCCAGCAGATCAACCAAGAGGGGCATCGAGCAGTACTTC. Amino acids: CASRSTKRGIEQYF.

This clonotype was seen a handful of times. The genes are TRBV27 and TRBJ2-1; 8 bases are a match to TRBD2. Trimming cost V 7 bases and J 5 bases; bases outside gene matches: 13. CDR1 and CDR2 from the germline V gene are MNHEY and SMNVEV (reference sequence). The CDR3 spans 16 residues. DNA for the CDR3: TGTGCCAGCACGTATACCGGGACTAGGCCTCACAATGAGCAGTTCTTC. Its translation is CASTYTGTRPHNEQFF.

This clonotype has ten or more counts. V is TRBV20-1 and J is TRBJ2-3; D may correspond to TRBD1 or TRBD2 (5 bases each). The germline V gene encodes CDR1 DFQATT and CDR2 SNEGSKA (reference sequence). The V end was cut by 0 bases, the J end by 4 bases, with 14 bases between. This CDR3 has 15 residues. This CDR3 reads CSARDLRGGADTQYF. The DNA of the CDR3 is TGCAGTGCTAGAGATCTCCGTGGGGGAGCAGATACGCAGTATTTT.

This clonotype was seen only a few times. Just one base apart from a much larger clone, this may be a read error. This chain links TRBV10-3 with TRBJ1-2, with D tentatively TRBD1 (5 bases). V dropped 10 bases and J dropped 10 bases, with 19 bases sitting between them. The germline CDR1 and CDR2 sequences are ENHRY and SYGVKD. This CDR3 contains 12 residues. In nucleotides, the CDR3 is TGTGCCAGCAGAGAGGCCCCAGGGTTCTACACCTTC. Its translation is CASREAPGFYTF.

In its sample, this clonotype was seen once. A clone one base away is much larger, so this may be a read error. This chain links TRBV28 with TRBJ1-2; unclear D gene. Trimming took off 8 bases at V and 1 base at J, with 17 bases between the two ends. Germline lookup yields CDR1 MDHEN and CDR2 SYDVKM. The CDR3 has 15 amino acids. The CDR3 reads CASGPPGSDNYGYTF. DNA of the CDR3: TGTGCCAGCGGTCCACCCGGGTCTGATAACTATGGCTACACCTTC.

The gene calls are TRBV12-3 or TRBV12-4 and TRBJ1-5, with TRBD1 identical over 11 bases. Trimming removed 6 bases from V and 7 bases from J; junction bases left unmatched: 8. This CDR3 is 15 amino acids long. DNA of the CDR3: TGTGCCAGCAGCTTCGGACAGGGGGCTTTCCAGCCCCAGCATTTT. This translates into CASSFGQGAFQPQHF.

The CDR3 here is CASSTAGRGGYTF. The CDR3 DNA follows: TGTGCCAGCAGCACTGCGGGGAGGGGTGGCTACACCTTC. This chain links TRBV28 with TRBJ1-2; tentative D call: TRBD1 (5 bases). The V gene lost 6 bases and the J gene lost 7 bases, with 15 bases spanning the gap. Germline CDR1 MDHEN, CDR2 SYDVKM. CDR3 length equals 13 residues.

This clonotype occurred many times. The chain recombines TRBV5-1 with TRBJ2-7; no firm D call. This CDR3 region has 12 residues. In germline, CDR1 is SGHRS, CDR2 YFSETQ. The V and J ends lost 0 bases and 8 bases respectively, with 9 bases between them. The CDR3 loop reads CASSLDLIKQYF. CDR3 sequence (DNA): TGCGCCAGCAGCTTGGACCTAATCAAGCAGTACTTC.

Turning to this clonotype: Relative to the germline gene, one junction end is altered; a read error may explain this. The rearrangement joins TRBV5-1 to TRBJ2-3; the D gene is possibly TRBD2 (5 bases). The CDR3 runs 14 residues. CDR1 is SGHRS and CDR2 is YFSETQ in the germline V gene. The CDR3 DNA is TGCGCCAGCAGCTTGGGCCTAGCAGTAGATACGCGGTATTTT. Translation gives CASSLGLAVDTRYF.

This clonotype has more than one count but fewer than ten. This chain uses TRBV11-2 with TRBJ2-1; 8 nucleotides agree with TRBD1. CDR3 size: 14 residues. Unmatched junction bases numbered 7, after V lost 3 bases and J lost 9 bases. Germline-derived CDR1 and CDR2 are SGHAT and FQNNGV. The CDR3 region is CASSFSGGWGEQFF. The CDR3 region has the DNA TGTGCCAGCAGCTTCTCAGGGGGCTGGGGTGAGCAGTTCTTC. Complete variable domain (other parts from reference TRBV11-2 and TRBJ2-1): EAGVAQSPRYKIIEKRQSVAFWCNPISGHATLYWYQQILGQGPKLLIQFQNNGVVDDSQLPKDRFSAERLKGVDSTLKIQPAKLEDSAVYLCASSFSGGWGEQFFGPGTRLTVL.

The gene calls are TRBV20-1 and TRBJ2-3; 10 bases are a match to TRBD2. The trim removed 6 bases at V and 0 bases at J, leaving 21 bases unmatched. CDR3 length: 20 residues. Germline CDR1 DFQATT, CDR2 SNEGSKA (reference sequence). The CDR3 sequence is CSANPPAGGAMKASTDTQYF. The CDR3 bases are TGCAGTGCCAACCCCCCAGCGGGGGGGGCAATGAAGGCTAGCACAGATACGCAGTATTTT.

Note on this clonotype: A much larger clonotype is one base distant, so this may be a read error. The chain joins TRBV7-3 to TRBJ2-5, with 7 positions matching TRBD2. Looked up from germline, CDR1 is SGHTA and CDR2 is FQGTGA. This CDR3 spans 14 amino acids. The trim removed 5 bases at V and 11 bases at J, leaving 14 bases unmatched. The DNA of the CDR3 is TGTGCCAGCAGCCCCCCGGGACTAAACAATGAGCAGTACTTC. Protein sequence: CASSPPGLNNEQYF.

The chain has TRBV6-5 and TRBJ2-5; D remains unclear. Germline V lookup: CDR1 MNHEY, CDR2 SVGAGI. The CDR3 runs to 13 residues. Trimming took 6 bases from V and 7 from J, leaving 15 bases between them. The CDR3 DNA reads TGTGCCAGCAGCGACAACGATCAACGGACCCAGTACTTC. Its protein is CASSDNDQRTQYF.

With regard to this clonotype: A much larger clone lies one base from this, so it may be a read error. The chain joins TRBV20-1 to TRBJ2-7, with 8 bases lining up with TRBD1. The CDR3 runs to 15 residues. J was trimmed by 5 bases and V by 0 bases; bases with no gene match: 9. Germline CDR1 reads DFQATT; CDR2 reads SNEGSKA (reference sequence). CDR3 DNA: TGCAGTGCTAGAGATGCCGAGACAGGGGCCGACGAGCAGTACTTC. This translates into CSARDAETGADEQYF.

The gene calls are TRBV30 and TRBJ1-1; possible D gene TRBD1, 5 bases. The ends were cut back, 6 bases at V and 2 bases at J, with 16 bases in the middle. Germline CDR1 is GTSNPN and CDR2 is SVGIG (reference sequence). The CDR3 covers 14 residues. The DNA of the CDR3 is TGTGCCTGCAATCACTTGACAGTAAACACTGAAGCTTTCTTT. Encoded protein: CACNHLTVNTEAFF.

The chain employs TRBV5-1 and TRBJ2-1; 9 bases are shared with TRBD1. Trimming at V came to 4 bases and at J to 7 bases, leaving 6 bases not matched to a gene. The CDR3 contains 14 residues. Germline values: CDR1 SGHRS, CDR2 YFSETQ. DNA of the CDR3: TGCGCCAGCAGCGCGCGACAGGGGGGTAATGAGCAGTTCTTC. It translates to CASSARQGGNEQFF.

The chain carries TRBV7-2 and TRBJ2-3, with a possible D match to TRBD1 (6 bases). Trimming removed 6 bases from V and 1 base from J, with 17 bases in between. CDR3 length equals 16 residues. Germline V gives CDR1 SGHTA, CDR2 FQGNSA. This CDR3 reads CASRERGSWGTDTQYF. The CDR3 bases are TGTGCCAGCAGGGAGAGGGGGAGTTGGGGCACAGATACGCAGTATTTT.

The chain uses TRBV20-1 and TRBJ2-3, with TRBD1 matching over 7 bases. This CDR3 contains 14 residues. Germline CDR1 and CDR2: DFQATT and SNEGSKA (reference sequence). CDR3 DNA sequence: TGCAGCGCGACAGGGTTCGGTGGCACAGATACGCAGTATTTT. It encodes CSATGFGGTDTQYF.

The rearrangement uses TRBV6-2 or TRBV6-3 and TRBJ2-7; TRBD2 matches 8 bases. V dropped 5 bases and J dropped 2; count of bases not matched to a gene: 5. The V gene's germline CDR1 is MNHEY and CDR2 SVGEGT. The CDR3 consists of 14 residues. CDR3: CASSGSGGPYEQYF. DNA for the CDR3: TGTGCCAGCAGTGGGTCGGGAGGGCCCTACGAGCAGTACTTC.

This clonotype was seen only a few times. V is TRBV4-1 and J is TRBJ2-5; D may be TRBD1 (5 bases). The CDR3 loop spans 13 amino acids. Deletions cut 4 bases from V and 4 bases from J, with 10 bases between. The germline V gene encodes CDR1 MGHRA and CDR2 YSYEKL. The CDR3 region has the DNA TGCGCCAGCAGCCTCAGGGTTGCAGAGACCCAGTACTTC. Amino acid sequence: CASSLRVAETQYF.

This clonotype was seen at least ten times. The gene calls are TRBV5-1 and TRBJ2-7; either TRBD1 or TRBD2 may fit D (5 bases each). The CDR3 spans 14 residues. The V end was cut by 4 bases, the J end by 2 bases, with 13 bases between. Germline values: CDR1 SGHRS, CDR2 YFSETQ. The CDR3 reads CASSKGSGAYEQYF. In DNA, the CDR3 is TGCGCCAGCAGCAAGGGGAGCGGAGCCTACGAGCAGTACTTC.

This clonotype has a count of ten or more. The V and J genes are TRBV6-5 and TRBJ1-2; D possibly corresponds to TRBD1 (5 bases). V lost 6 bases to trimming and J lost 4 bases, with 18 bases between them. Germline V gives CDR1 MNHEY, CDR2 SVGAGI. The CDR3 loop spans 15 amino acids. CDR3 coding DNA: TGTGCCAGCAGCCCCTCGAGGGGCCGAGGCTATGGCTACACCTTC. Protein: CASSPSRGRGYGYTF.

This chain joins TRBV20-1 and TRBJ1-6; no clear D. Germline V CDR1 and CDR2: DFQATT, SNEGSKA (reference sequence). V lost 6 bases to trimming and J lost 8 bases, with 14 bases between them. The CDR3 is 13 amino acids. CDR3 sequence reads: CSARRTAYSPLHF. CDR3 DNA: TGCAGTGCGAGAAGGACGGCCTATTCACCCCTCCACTTT.